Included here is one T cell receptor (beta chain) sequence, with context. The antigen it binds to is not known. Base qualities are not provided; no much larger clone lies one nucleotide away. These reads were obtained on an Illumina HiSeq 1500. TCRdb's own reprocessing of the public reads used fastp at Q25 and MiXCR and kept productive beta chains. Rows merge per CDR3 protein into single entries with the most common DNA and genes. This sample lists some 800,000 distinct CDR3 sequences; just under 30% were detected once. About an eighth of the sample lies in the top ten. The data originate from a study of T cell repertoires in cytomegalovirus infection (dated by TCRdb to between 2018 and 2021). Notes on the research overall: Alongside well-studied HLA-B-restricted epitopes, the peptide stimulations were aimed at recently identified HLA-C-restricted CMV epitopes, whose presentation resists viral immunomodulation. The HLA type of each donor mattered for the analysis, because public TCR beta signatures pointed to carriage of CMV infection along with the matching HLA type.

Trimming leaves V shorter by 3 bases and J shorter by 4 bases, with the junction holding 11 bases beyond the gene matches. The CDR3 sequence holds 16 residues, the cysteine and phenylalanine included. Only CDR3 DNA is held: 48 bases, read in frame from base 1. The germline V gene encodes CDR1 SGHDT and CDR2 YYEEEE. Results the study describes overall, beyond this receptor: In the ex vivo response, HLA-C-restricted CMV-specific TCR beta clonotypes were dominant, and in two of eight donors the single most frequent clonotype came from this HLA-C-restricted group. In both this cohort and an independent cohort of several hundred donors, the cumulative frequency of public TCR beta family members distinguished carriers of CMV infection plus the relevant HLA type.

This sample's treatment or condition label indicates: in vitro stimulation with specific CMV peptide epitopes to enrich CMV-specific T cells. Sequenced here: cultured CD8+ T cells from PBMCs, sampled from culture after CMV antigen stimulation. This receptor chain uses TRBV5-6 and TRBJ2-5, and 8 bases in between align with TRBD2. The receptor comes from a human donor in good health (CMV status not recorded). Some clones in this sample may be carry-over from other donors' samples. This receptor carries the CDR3 CASSSGARGGRETQYF. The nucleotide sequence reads TGTGCCAGCAGCTCCGGGGCCCGGGGGGGACGAGAGACCCAGTACTTC.